This TCR beta chain was obtained from a study of vaccination and CD4 T cells after COVID-19. Treatment given: approximately 10-day PBMC culture with coronavirus spike peptide pools or control peptides (ViraFEST assay). Gathering of the CD4+ T cells, from the unexposed donor, took place before the COVID-19 pandemic (2011-2018). This clonotype was counted a few times. Its antigen remains unknown. Germline V lookup: CDR1 SGDLS, CDR2 YYNGEE. V shed 3 bases, J shed 4 bases, and the junction held 6 bases outside the gene matches. The CDR3 sequence is 15 residues long. Sequencing of the DNA from cultured CD4+ T cells was carried out with the Oncomine TCR Beta short-read assay. TCRdb re-called the PCR reads through MiXCR, storing one row per CDR3 protein. The sample yields a few thousand distinct CDR3 sequences, approximately 40% seen once.

The rearrangement joins TRBV9 to TRBJ1-2, with 10 bases that match TRBD1. The TCR sequence derives from a human donor in good health. The sequenced sample was CD4+ T cells from blood, cultured in vitro. CDR3 sequence reads: CASSETGGGGYGYTF. In DNA form, the CDR3 reads TGTGCCAGCAGCGAGACAGGGGGCGGAGGCTATGGCTACACCTTC.